The 26 T cell receptor beta chains in this list originate from one sample, sequenced in a study of blood T cell repertoires in COVID-19. Produced via immunoSEQ multiplex PCR; TCRdb's table is partial and in-frame only. Of about 100,000 clones listed, around 88% are singletons. The sample taken for sequencing was peripheral blood. Receptors were obtained from a man aged 80 or over with acute or convalescent COVID-19.

V and J are TRBV7-2 and TRBJ1-2, with TRBD1 identical over 8 bases. Germline CDR1 reads SGHTA; CDR2 reads FQGNSA. With V trimmed by 5 bases and J by 0 bases, 8 bases remained unmatched. CDR3 length: 16 residues. CDR3 protein: CASSIPDRVANYGYTF. CDR3 coding DNA: TGTGCCAGCAGCATCCCGGACAGGGTAGCTAACTATGGCTACACCTTC.

The rearrangement joins TRBV2 to TRBJ2-5, with TRBD1 identical over 9 bases. Germline V gene data show CDR1 as SNHLY and CDR2 as FYNNEI. The junction had 8 bases not matched to a gene; V was cut back by 4 bases and J by 5 bases. The length of the CDR3 is 15 residues. The CDR3 loop reads CASSGTGVPRETQYF. The DNA for the CDR3 is TGTGCCAGCAGTGGGACAGGGGTCCCCCGGGAGACCCAGTACTTC.

The chain combines TRBV20-1 with TRBJ2-1, with D possibly matching TRBD2 (5 bases). V lost 3 bases and J lost 8, with 8 bases in between. This CDR3 is 11 amino acids long. Germline V CDR1 and CDR2: DFQATT, SNEGSKA (reference sequence). In nucleotides, the CDR3 is TGCAGTGCTAGGCGAGCGGATGAGCAGTTCTTC. Encoded protein: CSARRADEQFF.

The V gene is TRBV7-2, the J gene TRBJ2-7, with 7 bases matching TRBD1. Germline V gives CDR1 SGHTA, CDR2 FQGNSA. The CDR3 has 14 residues. J was trimmed by 1 base and V by 5 bases; bases with no gene match: 5. The CDR3 nucleotides read TGTGCCAGCAGCCCCTCAGGGGGTTCCTACGAGCAGTACTTC. Translation: CASSPSGGSYEQYF.

V and J are TRBV28 and TRBJ2-1, with TRBD2 identical over 14 bases. The germline V gene has CDR1 MDHEN and CDR2 SYDVKM. CDR3 length equals 16 residues. V gave up 6 bases and J gave up 7 bases; unmatched junction bases: 8. CDR3 loop: CASSGGLAGAYNEQFF. As DNA, the CDR3 is TGTGCCAGCAGCGGGGGACTAGCGGGAGCTTATAATGAGCAGTTCTTC. Supplemented by reference TRBV28 and TRBJ2-1, the full variable domain reads DVKVTQSSRYLVKRTGEKVFLECVQDMDHENMFWYRQDPGLGLRLIYFSYDVKMKEKGDIPEGYSVSREKKERFSLILESASTNQTSMYLCASSGGLAGAYNEQFFGPGTRLTVL.

The chain combines TRBV19 with TRBJ2-5; no definite D call. This CDR3 region has 13 residues. The V gene lost 5 bases and the J gene lost 4 bases, with 11 bases spanning the gap. The V gene's germline CDR1 is LNHDA and CDR2 SQIVND (reference sequence). In nucleotides, the CDR3 is TGTGCCAGTAGTCCTAGGATGGGAGAGACCCAGTACTTC. Its translation: CASSPRMGETQYF.

V gene TRBV19 combines with J gene TRBJ1-6; perhaps TRBD1 as D (5 bases). The CDR3 has 16 amino acids. The V gene's germline CDR1 is LNHDA and CDR2 SQIVND (reference sequence). V gave up 3 bases and J gave up 5 bases, with 14 bases separating them. CDR3 sequence reads: CASSMFGRANNSPLHF. The CDR3 nucleotides are TGTGCCAGTAGTATGTTTGGCAGGGCGAATAATTCACCCCTCCACTTT.

V is TRBV4-3 and J is TRBJ2-3, with 12 bases identical to TRBD2. With 1 base clipped from V and 14 bases from J, the junction kept 4 bases outside the gene matches. The V gene's germline CDR1 is LGHNA and CDR2 YSLEER. The CDR3 sequence is 13 residues long. CDR3 in amino acids: CASSQARTSGMYF. As DNA, the CDR3 is TGCGCCAGCAGCCAAGCCCGGACTAGCGGGATGTATTTT.

A word on this clone: The identical CDR3 is also encoded by other nucleotide sequences in the sample. The V gene is TRBV4-1, the J gene TRBJ2-1, with TRBD2 matching 11 bases. V shed 0 bases and J 3 bases; nucleotides not matched to a gene: 1. Germline-derived CDR1 and CDR2 are MGHRA and YSYEKL. There are 16 residues in the CDR3. CDR3 amino acids: CASSQDTSGSYNEQFF. Written as DNA, the CDR3 is TGCGCCAGCAGCCAAGATACTAGCGGGAGCTACAATGAGCAGTTCTTC.

V is TRBV3-1 (or the pseudogene TRBV3-2) and J is TRBJ2-7; 9 bases agree with TRBD1. The CDR3 runs to 13 residues. V shed 6 bases, J shed 5 bases, and the junction held 5 bases outside the gene matches. Per germline, CDR1 LGHDT and CDR2 YNNKEL (reference sequence). CDR3 sequence (DNA): TGTGCCAGCAGGGGGACAGGGACTCACGAGCAGTACTTC. This translates into CASRGTGTHEQYF.

The J gene is TRBJ2-5, the V gene TRBV3-1 (or the pseudogene TRBV3-2); 7 nucleotides align to TRBD2. V shed 4 bases, J shed 5 bases, and the junction held 10 bases outside the gene matches. The V gene's germline CDR1 is LGHDT and CDR2 YNNKEL (reference sequence). This CDR3 is 15 amino acids long. The CDR3 DNA reads TGTGCCAGCAGCCCTAGCGGCAATATCGGGGAGACCCAGTACTTC. It translates to CASSPSGNIGETQYF.

This clone appeared a few times. This CDR3 is also generated by other DNA sequences in the sample. This chain connects TRBV6-5 to TRBJ1-1, with 7 bases aligning to TRBD1. The CDR3 covers 14 residues. V trimming: 6 bases; J trimming: 0 bases; junction bases outside the gene matches: 4. CDR1 and CDR2 (germline): MNHEY, SVGAGI. Here the CDR3 reads CASSKQGMNTEAFF. CDR3 nucleotide sequence: TGTGCCAGCAGCAAACAGGGGATGAACACTGAAGCTTTCTTT.

In this sample, this clone turned up once. This chain joins TRBV7-2 and TRBJ2-7; D gene unclear. The CDR3 spans 14 residues. The V and J ends lost 3 bases and 2 bases respectively, with 11 bases between them. CDR1 SGHTA and CDR2 FQGNSA come from the germline V gene. The CDR3 bases are TGTGCCAGCAGCTTGGCGTCAGGCACCTACGAGCAGTACTTC. Translating it yields CASSLASGTYEQYF. Full variable domain (rest looked up from reference TRBV7-2 and TRBJ2-7): GAGVSQSPSNKVTEKGKDVELRCDPISGHTALYWYRQSLGQGLEFLIYFQGNSAPDKSGLPSDRFSAERTGGSVSTLTIQRTQQEDSAVYLCASSLASGTYEQYFGPGTRLTVT.

Only a few counts were recorded for this clone. This chain uses TRBV30 with TRBJ1-6, with 8 bases lining up with TRBD1. Trimming cost V 1 base and J 4 bases; bases outside gene matches: 0. The CDR3 has 14 amino acids. The V gene's germline CDR1 is GTSNPN and CDR2 SVGIG (reference sequence). CDR3 sequence (DNA): TGTGCCTGGAGTGGGACAGGGTATAATTCACCCCTCCACTTT. Its translation: CAWSGTGYNSPLHF.

This chain connects TRBV27 to TRBJ1-5, with TRBD1 matching 8 bases. The V and J ends lost 2 bases and 7 bases, in that order; junction bases with no gene match: 4. Germline assignment: CDR1 MNHEY and CDR2 SMNVEV (reference sequence). The length of the CDR3 is 14 residues. The CDR3 loop reads CASSLTGGLQPQHF. CDR3 nucleotide sequence: TGTGCCAGCAGTTTAACAGGGGGATTACAGCCCCAGCATTTT.

This chain links TRBV24-1 with TRBJ2-1; TRBD1 matches at 7 bases. The ends lost 2 bases at V and 3 bases at J; junction bases unmatched: 9. Germline loops: CDR1 KGHDR, CDR2 SFDVKD. There are 17 residues in the CDR3. This chain's CDR3 is CATSDSHRGSFYNEQFF. CDR3 in DNA: TGTGCCACCAGTGATTCCCACAGGGGTTCTTTCTACAATGAGCAGTTCTTC.

This sequence joins TRBV2 and TRBJ2-5; 10 bases match TRBD2. The CDR3 is 17 amino acids. V lost 2 bases and J lost 2; bases outside the gene matches: 8. Germline V CDR1 and CDR2: SNHLY, FYNNEI. CDR3 protein: CASSESSGRGVQETQYF. The DNA of the CDR3 is TGTGCCAGCAGTGAATCTAGCGGGAGAGGTGTTCAAGAGACCCAGTACTTC.

This sequence joins TRBV5-4 and TRBJ1-2; 10 bases align to TRBD1. The CDR3 length is 13 residues. Germline CDR1 and CDR2: SGHNT and YYREEE (reference sequence). Germline trimming cut 4 bases from V and 7 bases from J; bases unmatched to any gene: 4. CDR3 DNA sequence: TGTGCCAGCAGCCGGGACAGGGGCGGTGGCTACACCTTC. Amino acid sequence: CASSRDRGGGYTF.

The V gene is TRBV2, the J gene TRBJ2-2, with 9 bases matching TRBD1. Losses at the gene ends were 6 bases for V and 7 bases for J; bases not matched to a gene: 6. CDR1 is SNHLY, CDR2 FYNNEI, per germline. This CDR3 is 14 amino acids long. The chain's CDR3 is CASRPGQGFGELFF. In DNA, the CDR3 is TGTGCCAGCAGACCGGGACAGGGATTCGGGGAGCTGTTTTTT.

This sequence joins TRBV5-1 and TRBJ2-7; D remains ambiguous. Trimming took 0 bases from V and 10 from J, leaving 17 bases between them. The CDR3 runs to 14 residues. Per germline, CDR1 SGHRS and CDR2 YFSETQ. The CDR3 sequence is CASSLDPNSGEQYF. CDR3 nucleotides: TGCGCCAGCAGCTTGGATCCTAATTCCGGAGAACAGTACTTC.

This clone was seen only once. V usage is TRBV29-1 and J usage is TRBJ2-1, with TRBD1 as a possible D gene (6 bases). The CDR3 spans 13 residues. CDR1 and CDR2 from the germline V gene are SQVTM and ANQGSEA. V was trimmed by 6 bases and J by 2 bases, leaving 11 bases between them. The CDR3 loop is CSVTGQTYNEQFF. The CDR3 DNA reads as TGCAGCGTGACGGGACAAACCTACAATGAGCAGTTCTTC.

The rearrangement links TRBV11-1 to TRBJ2-5; 8 bases fit TRBD1. The CDR3 loop spans 15 amino acids. Germline V gives CDR1 SGHAT, CDR2 FQDESV (reference sequence). V lost 4 bases and J lost 7; bases outside the gene matches: 11. In DNA form, the CDR3 reads TGTGCCAGCAGCTCATTAGACAGGGGTCTCGGGACCCAGTACTTC. It codes for CASSSLDRGLGTQYF.

CDR3 DNA sequence: TGCGCCACCACAGAGGGAGGGTCGGGACAGGGATTATACGAGCAGTACTTC. Translated: CATTEGGSGQGLYEQYF. The chain links TRBV5-1 to TRBJ2-7, with TRBD1 matching 9 bases. This CDR3 spans 17 amino acids. The V and J ends lost 9 bases and 4 bases, in that order; junction bases with no gene match: 20. Germline V gene sequence: CDR1 SGHRS, CDR2 YFSETQ. The entire variable domain, with the rest obtained from reference TRBV5-1 and TRBJ2-7, is as follows: KAGVTQTPRYLIKTRGQQVTLSCSPISGHRSVSWYQQTPGQGLQFLFEYFSETQRNKGNFPGRFSGRQFSNSRSEMNVSTLELGDSALYLCATTEGGSGQGLYEQYFGPGTRLTVT.

The chain carries TRBV27 and TRBJ2-5, with TRBD2 matching 14 bases. The CDR3 covers 14 residues. Germline V gives CDR1 MNHEY, CDR2 SMNVEV (reference sequence). V trimming: 6 bases; J trimming: 5 bases; junction bases outside the gene matches: 2. CDR3 residues: CASRGTSGSETQYF. The CDR3, as DNA: TGTGCCAGCAGGGGGACTAGCGGGAGTGAGACCCAGTACTTC.

This CDR3 reads CASSVAGGGAETQYF. The CDR3 bases are TGTGCCAGCAGTGTTGCGGGAGGGGGGGCAGAGACCCAGTACTTC. The chain uses TRBV2 and TRBJ2-5; 9 positions agree with TRBD2. V lost 4 bases to trimming and J lost 4 bases; unmatched junction nucleotides: 7. This CDR3 is 15 amino acids long. Germline CDR1 is SNHLY and CDR2 is FYNNEI.

Here the CDR3 reads CASSPRQPTGTSGRAGNEQFF. The CDR3 DNA reads TGTGCCAGCTCACCAAGGCAGCCGACCGGGACTAGCGGGAGGGCCGGAAATGAGCAGTTCTTC. The chain couples TRBV18 to TRBJ2-1, with 16 bases that match TRBD2. V shed 2 bases, J shed 7 bases, and the junction held 17 bases outside the gene matches. The CDR3 loop spans 21 amino acids. CDR1 is KGHSH and CDR2 is LQKENI in the germline V gene.